Listed here are 27 T cell receptor beta chains from one sample, sequenced in a study of blood T cell repertoires in COVID-19. Repertoires were generated with immunoSEQ multiplex PCR, while TCRdb's copy carries only in-frame clones and drops some. The sample lists roughly 500,000 clones, roughly nine tenths occurring once. The specimen sequenced was peripheral blood. The origin of the receptors is a man aged 18 to 29 with COVID-19, enrolled during active disease.

CDR3 loop: CSASSGGFYEQYF. The CDR3 DNA is TGCAGTGCTAGTTCCGGGGGATTTTACGAGCAGTACTTC. The chain couples TRBV20-1 to TRBJ2-7, with TRBD2 as a possible D gene (6 bases). This CDR3 region has 13 residues. Germline V lookup: CDR1 DFQATT, CDR2 SNEGSKA (reference sequence). The germline V and J ends were trimmed by 3 bases and 4 bases, with 13 bases remaining between them.

This rearrangement joins TRBV7-2 to TRBJ1-5; tentatively, D is TRBD1 (6 bases). V dropped 5 bases and J dropped 5 bases, with 16 bases sitting between them. CDR3 length equals 15 residues. Germline CDR1 is SGHTA and CDR2 is FQGNSA. The CDR3 is CASSPQGGGYQPQHF. As DNA, the CDR3 is TGTGCCAGCAGCCCACAGGGCGGGGGTTATCAGCCCCAGCATTTT.

The chain is built from TRBV19 and TRBJ1-5; TRBD1 is a possible D gene (6 bases). This CDR3 comprises 12 residues. Per the germline V gene, CDR1 is LNHDA and CDR2 is SQIVND (reference sequence). V lost 10 bases and J 7 bases, leaving 14 bases between the germline ends. The CDR3 loop reads CATSQGNQPQHF. DNA for the CDR3: TGTGCCACCTCACAGGGAAACCAGCCCCAGCATTTT.

This rearrangement joins TRBV7-3 to TRBJ2-1; 7 bases align to TRBD1. The ends lost 5 bases at V and 3 bases at J; junction bases unmatched: 7. Germline V gives CDR1 SGHTA, CDR2 FQGTGA. The CDR3 is 15 amino acids. The DNA of the CDR3 is TGTGCCAGCAGCGCCGGGACAGTTAACTACAATGAGCAGTTCTTC. As protein: CASSAGTVNYNEQFF.

The chain carries TRBV18 and TRBJ2-3; 7 nucleotides line up with TRBD2. The junction had 15 bases not matched to a gene; V was cut back by 4 bases and J by 5 bases. From germline, CDR1 is KGHSH and CDR2 LQKENI. CDR3 length equals 17 residues. The CDR3 protein is CASSQNEAGPWGDTQYF. The CDR3 DNA reads as TGTGCCAGCTCACAAAACGAAGCGGGGCCTTGGGGAGATACGCAGTATTTT.

V usage is TRBV19 and J usage is TRBJ1-5; D might be TRBD1 (6 bases). The CDR3 contains 15 residues. With 3 bases removed from V and 5 bases from J, the gap between germline ends came to 14 bases. From germline, CDR1 is LNHDA and CDR2 SQIVND (reference sequence). CDR3 sequence: CASSMIQGWDQPQHF. The CDR3, as DNA: TGTGCCAGTAGTATGATACAGGGTTGGGATCAGCCCCAGCATTTT. The full variable domain, with the rest looked up from reference TRBV19 and TRBJ1-5, is DGGITQSPKYLFRKEGQNVTLSCEQNLNHDAMYWYRQDPGQGLRLIYYSQIVNDFQKGDIAEGYSVSREKKESFPLTVTSAQKNPTAFYLCASSMIQGWDQPQHFGDGTRLSIL.

CDR3 in amino acids: CASSDPTSGSVTDTQYF. The CDR3 nucleotides read TGTGCCAGCAGCGACCCGACTAGCGGATCTGTCACAGATACGCAGTATTTT. V is TRBV7-9 and J is TRBJ2-3; 9 positions match TRBD2. Trimming took 5 bases from V and 2 from J; bases not matched to a gene: 11. Per germline, CDR1 SEHNR and CDR2 FQNEAQ (reference sequence). The CDR3 is 17 residues long.

The rearrangement joins TRBV6-5 to TRBJ2-7; D gene ambiguous. Trimming removed 6 bases from V and 5 bases from J, with 20 bases in between. The CDR3 contains 15 residues. CDR1 and CDR2 (germline): MNHEY, SVGAGI. CDR3 sequence (DNA): TGTGCCAGCAGGATCATCGGAAGCCTAGAGGACGAGCAGTACTTC. Protein product: CASRIIGSLEDEQYF.

V usage is TRBV9 and J usage is TRBJ2-5, with D tentatively TRBD2 (5 bases). V was shortened by 1 base and J by 5 bases, with 9 bases between the two germline ends. Germline V gives CDR1 SGDLS, CDR2 YYNGEE. The CDR3 is 13 amino acids. Written as DNA, the CDR3 is TGTGCCAGCAGCGTATCAACTAGTGAGACCCAGTACTTC. It translates to CASSVSTSETQYF.

This chain uses TRBV30 with TRBJ1-3; 8 nucleotides match TRBD1. This CDR3 region has 13 residues. V lost 1 base, J lost 8 bases, and 4 bases stayed unmatched. Germline assignment: CDR1 GTSNPN and CDR2 SVGIG (reference sequence). The CDR3 is CAWSETGADTIYF. In DNA form, the CDR3 reads TGTGCCTGGAGTGAGACAGGGGCTGACACCATATATTTT. Based on the CDR3 plus reference TRBV30 and TRBJ1-3, the full variable domain is SQTIHQWPATLVQPVGSPLSLECTVEGTSNPNLYWYRQAAGRGLQLLFYSVGIGQISSEVPQNLSASRPQDRQFILSSKKLLLSDSGFYLCAWSETGADTIYFGEGSWLTVV.

The chain employs TRBV27 and TRBJ1-5; possibly TRBD1 for D (6 bases). In germline, CDR1 is MNHEY, CDR2 SMNVEV (reference sequence). The CDR3 is 16 amino acids. V was cut by 1 base and J by 5 bases, with 15 bases left in between. CDR3 nucleotides: TGTGCCAGCAGTTTATTTGGGGGCAGAGGGGATCAGCCCCAGCATTTT. Amino acid sequence: CASSLFGGRGDQPQHF.

V and J are TRBV2 and TRBJ2-2; 10 nucleotides match TRBD2. The CDR3 spans 18 residues. Losses at the gene ends were 1 base for V and 2 bases for J; bases not matched to a gene: 7. Germline loops: CDR1 SNHLY, CDR2 FYNNEI. The CDR3 sequence: CASSEEASGGRNTGELFF. CDR3 in DNA: TGTGCCAGCAGTGAAGAGGCTAGCGGGGGTCGTAACACCGGGGAGCTGTTTTTT. Full variable domain (remainder filled in from reference TRBV2 and TRBJ2-2): EPEVTQTPSHQVTQMGQEVILRCVPISNHLYFYWYRQILGQKVEFLVSFYNNEISEKSEIFDDQFSVERPDGSNFTLKIRSTKLEDSAMYFCASSEEASGGRNTGELFFGEGSRLTVL.

This chain joins TRBV6-4 and TRBJ2-2; 7 bases map to TRBD1. Losses at the gene ends were 7 bases for V and 4 bases for J; bases not matched to a gene: 9. The CDR3 runs to 15 residues. Germline V CDR1 and CDR2: MRHNA, SNTAGT. The CDR3 sequence is CASKPGQFFTGELFF. For the CDR3, the DNA is TGTGCCAGCAAGCCGGGACAGTTCTTCACCGGGGAGCTGTTTTTT.

The DNA of the CDR3 is TGCGCCAGCAGTCCCAGCGGGAGCTCCTACAATGAGCAGTTCTTC. This translates into CASSPSGSSYNEQFF. The chain combines TRBV5-1 with TRBJ2-1, with 8 bases aligning to TRBD2. The germline gives CDR1 SGHRS, CDR2 YFSETQ. The V and J ends lost 5 bases and 0 bases, in that order; junction bases with no gene match: 4. This CDR3 has 15 residues. Variable domain in full (rest from reference TRBV5-1 and TRBJ2-1): KAGVTQTPRYLIKTRGQQVTLSCSPISGHRSVSWYQQTPGQGLQFLFEYFSETQRNKGNFPGRFSGRQFSNSRSEMNVSTLELGDSALYLCASSPSGSSYNEQFFGPGTRLTVL.

V and J are TRBV6-5 and TRBJ1-1; D possibly corresponds to TRBD1 (5 bases). Trimming took off 4 bases at V and 0 bases at J, with 12 bases between the two ends. Looked up from germline, CDR1 is MNHEY and CDR2 is SVGAGI. The length of the CDR3 is 15 residues. This CDR3 is CASSFRVLMNTEAFF. The CDR3 DNA reads TGTGCCAGCAGTTTCAGGGTACTAATGAACACTGAAGCTTTCTTT.

The chain links TRBV27 to TRBJ2-5, with 8 nucleotides matching TRBD1. The CDR3 spans 15 residues. In germline, CDR1 is MNHEY, CDR2 SMNVEV (reference sequence). With V trimmed by 2 bases and J by 2 bases, 4 bases remained unmatched. CDR3 residues: CASSLRGTGQETQYF. The CDR3 DNA reads TGTGCCAGCAGTTTAAGGGGGACAGGACAAGAGACCCAGTACTTC.

The V call is TRBV5-1, the J call TRBJ2-2, with a weak D call TRBD1 (5 bases). V shed 0 bases and J shed 6 bases, with 21 bases lying between them. This CDR3 has 18 residues. Germline values: CDR1 SGHRS, CDR2 YFSETQ. The CDR3 reads CASSLAQGTFVPPGELFF. The CDR3 DNA sequence: TGCGCCAGCAGCTTGGCCCAGGGTACGTTCGTCCCCCCCGGGGAGCTGTTTTTT.

The chain uses TRBV19 and TRBJ2-1, with TRBD2 matching 14 bases. CDR3 size: 15 residues. Germline CDR1 and CDR2: LNHDA and SQIVND (reference sequence). The V segment lost 4 bases and the J segment 8 bases; nucleotides outside the gene matches: 4. The CDR3 loop reads CASSRTSGRSHEQFF. The DNA of the CDR3 is TGTGCCAGTAGTAGGACTAGCGGGAGGTCCCATGAGCAGTTCTTC.

The chain has TRBV3-1 (or the pseudogene TRBV3-2) and TRBJ2-7; 12 bases match TRBD1. Germline V gives CDR1 LGHDT, CDR2 YNNKEL (reference sequence). This CDR3 is built from 17 residues. Trimming removed 6 bases from V and 4 bases from J; junction bases left unmatched: 13. CDR3: CASSPSSGTGGGYEQYF. The CDR3 nucleotides are TGTGCCAGCAGTCCTTCCTCCGGGACAGGGGGCGGGTACGAGCAGTACTTC.

This rearrangement joins TRBV7-6 to TRBJ2-7, with a tentative D call TRBD2 (5 bases). The CDR3 extends over 13 amino acids. In germline, CDR1 is SGHVS, CDR2 FNYEAQ. The V gene lost 5 bases and the J gene lost 2 bases, with 10 bases spanning the gap. The CDR3 nucleotides read TGTGCCAGCAGCGAGGGTCCGACCTACGAGCAGTACTTC. Encoded protein: CASSEGPTYEQYF.

The chain has TRBV2 and TRBJ1-5, with 7 bases lining up with TRBD1. The J segment lost 6 bases and the V segment lost 7 bases, leaving 15 bases of the junction unmatched. This CDR3 spans 16 amino acids. Germline assignment: CDR1 SNHLY and CDR2 FYNNEI. The CDR3 nucleotides read TGTGCCAGCAAATGGGGGGAACAGGGGAAGGGTCAGCCCCAGCATTTT. It codes for CASKWGEQGKGQPQHF.

The table lists this clone with a count of one. The chain joins TRBV3-1 (or the pseudogene TRBV3-2) to TRBJ2-2; weak D call: TRBD2 (6 bases). V was cut by 0 bases and J by 4 bases, with 15 bases left in between. Germline lookup yields CDR1 LGHDT and CDR2 YNNKEL (reference sequence). CDR3 size: 17 residues. The CDR3 bases are TGTGCCAGCAGCCAAGAAGGTTTGCGGGACCCCACCGGGGAGCTGTTTTTT. As protein: CASSQEGLRDPTGELFF.

This chain connects TRBV6-6 to TRBJ2-1, with D hard to call. The CDR3 is 15 residues long. CDR1 and CDR2 from the germline V gene are MNHNY and SVGAGI (reference sequence). Trimming removed 3 bases at V and 4 bases at J, with 13 bases between. CDR3 region: CASSYSSNSYNEQFF. CDR3 nucleotide sequence: TGTGCCAGCAGTTATTCATCGAACTCTTACAATGAGCAGTTCTTC.

V and J are TRBV2 and TRBJ1-6; D may be TRBD1 (5 bases). The CDR3 contains 16 residues. Per germline, CDR1 SNHLY and CDR2 FYNNEI. Trimming removed 5 bases from V and 5 bases from J, with 16 bases in between. This chain's CDR3 is CASSRTLSRNNSPLHF. The CDR3 nucleotides read TGTGCCAGCAGTCGGACACTAAGCAGAAATAATTCACCCCTCCACTTT.

This rearrangement joins TRBV19 to TRBJ2-3; the match to TRBD1 covers 7 bases. The CDR3 runs to 14 residues. Trimming cost V 4 bases and J 7 bases; bases outside gene matches: 8. The V gene's germline CDR1 is LNHDA and CDR2 SQIVND (reference sequence). The CDR3 spells CASSTDRVGNTQYF. The CDR3 DNA sequence: TGTGCCAGTAGTACAGACAGGGTTGGAAATACGCAGTATTTT.

The chain carries TRBV10-1 and TRBJ2-5; D is possibly TRBD1 (5 bases). The CDR3 has 12 residues. Per the germline V gene, CDR1 is WNHNN and CDR2 is SYGVQD (reference sequence). Between the trimmed V and J ends, which lost 5 bases and 5 bases, there was a span of 9 bases. The CDR3 nucleotides are TGCGCCAGCAGTCAACCAGGGGAGACCCAGTACTTC. This codes for CASSQPGETQYF.

A remark on this clone: One end of the junction is discordant with germline, which a read error may explain. The chain carries TRBV18 and TRBJ2-7; 13 bases agree with TRBD2. Germline V gene sequence: CDR1 KGHSH, CDR2 LQKENI. The CDR3 is made up of 15 amino acids. The CDR3 nucleotides are TGTGCCAGCTCTCTAACTAGCGGGAGGGCCTATGAGCAGTACTTC. This sequence encodes CASSLTSGRAYEQYF. The full variable domain, with the rest looked up from reference TRBV18 and TRBJ2-7, is NAGVMQNPRHLVRRRGQEARLRCSPMKGHSHVYWYRQLPEEGLKFMVYLQKENIIDESGMPKERFSAEFPKEGPSILRIQQVVRGDSAAYFCASSLTSGRAYEQYFGPGTRLTVT.